These T cell receptor beta chains were read from a single sample in a study of CD8 T cells in Susac syndrome. TCRdb re-called the immunoSEQ multiplex PCR reads with MiXCR, one entry per CDR3 protein. The table shows 130,000 or so distinct CDR3 sequences, with roughly 80% occurring only once. Sequencing was performed on CD8+ T cells from PBMCs. These receptors were taken from a human donor with multiple sclerosis. Each CDR3 is given with its conserved first and last residue. The D gene is left open where the match is weak. Clone size is stated in some rows and not others, as once, few, many or a class when expanded.

v_gene	abundance	d_gene	j_gene	CDR3aa	CDR3nt
TRBV7-9	NA	TRBD1	TRBJ2-1	CASSLGQGRNEQFF	TGTGCCAGCAGCCTCGGACAGGGGCGGAATGAGCAGTTCTTC
TRBV12-3/TRBV12-4	NA	TRBD2	TRBJ2-1	CASSFLLAGGEQFF	TGTGCCAGCAGTTTTTTACTAGCGGGAGGTGAGCAGTTCTTC
TRBV6-1	NA	NA	TRBJ2-3	CASSEGRGRTDTQYF	TGTGCCAGCAGTGAAGGAAGAGGTCGCACAGATACGCAGTATTTT
TRBV27	once	NA	TRBJ1-1	CASSFAGMNTEAFF	TGTGCCAGCAGTTTTGCGGGCATGAACACTGAAGCTTTCTTT
TRBV19	NA	TRBD2	TRBJ2-1	CASSSSGNTYNEQFF	TGTGCCAGTAGTTCTAGCGGGAACACCTACAATGAGCAGTTCTTC
TRBV11-2	NA	NA	TRBJ2-2	CASSLLVVGRPGELFF	TGTGCCAGCAGCTTACTTGTCGTCGGACGACCCGGGGAGCTGTTTTTT
TRBV7-9	NA	NA	TRBJ1-4	CASRPGERTNEKLFF	TGTGCCAGCAGACCAGGGGAGAGGACTAATGAAAAACTGTTTTTT
TRBV6-5	NA	NA	TRBJ2-2	CASSYQIEGTGELFF	TGTGCCAGCAGTTACCAAATCGAAGGCACCGGGGAGCTGTTTTTT
TRBV19	once	NA	TRBJ2-1	CASSIDLPRAESYNEQFF	TGTGCCAGTAGTATAGATCTTCCGAGGGCTGAGTCCTACAATGAGCAGTTCTTC
TRBV2	few	TRBD2	TRBJ2-1	CASIPGLAGNEQFF	TGTGCCAGCATCCCTGGGCTAGCGGGGAATGAGCAGTTCTTC
TRBV27	NA	NA	TRBJ1-2	CASSSGASNYGYTF	TGTGCCAGCAGTTCCGGGGCCTCTAACTATGGCTACACCTTC
TRBV28	NA	NA	TRBJ2-2	CASSLTANTGELFF	TGTGCCAGCAGTTTAACAGCGAACACCGGGGAGCTGTTTTTT
TRBV5-4	NA	NA	TRBJ2-7	CASSFDGTPSYEQYF	TGTGCCAGCAGCTTCGACGGGACACCCTCCTACGAGCAGTACTTC
TRBV30	NA	NA	TRBJ2-3	CAWSTLGGSGDTQYF	TGTGCCTGGAGTACTCTAGGCGGTTCAGGGGATACGCAGTATTTT
TRBV20-1	NA	NA	TRBJ2-7	CSARDAQGNLYEQYF	TGCAGTGCTAGAGACGCTCAGGGAAACCTCTACGAGCAGTACTTC
TRBV29-1	NA	NA	TRBJ2-3	CSVVVRSGTDTQYF	TGCAGCGTTGTCGTTAGGTCGGGCACAGATACGCAGTATTTT
TRBV5-1	NA	TRBD1	TRBJ2-1	CASSQGQGLMNEQFF	TGCGCCAGCAGCCAGGGACAGGGTTTAATGAATGAGCAGTTCTTC
TRBV27	NA	NA	TRBJ2-1	CATFPGAMNEQFF	TGTGCCACCTTTCCGGGGGCGATGAATGAGCAGTTCTTC
TRBV12-3/TRBV12-4	NA	TRBD1	TRBJ1-2	CASRFTGALRDGYTF	TGTGCCAGCAGATTTACAGGGGCCCTGAGAGATGGCTACACCTTC
TRBV6-5	NA	NA	TRBJ1-1	CASTLLGEGLGNTEAFF	TGTGCCAGCACCTTACTCGGTGAAGGGTTGGGAAACACTGAAGCTTTCTTT
TRBV12-3/TRBV12-4	NA	NA	TRBJ1-2	CAINERGSNYGYTF	TGTGCCATCAACGAACGGGGGTCCAACTATGGCTACACCTTC
TRBV28	NA	TRBD1	TRBJ1-6	CASTTTGVPNSPLHF	TGTGCCAGCACCACTACAGGGGTTCCAAATTCACCCCTCCACTTT
TRBV5-6	few	TRBD2	TRBJ2-1	CASSGIAGAGDEQFF	TGTGCCAGCAGCGGGATAGCGGGAGCCGGGGATGAGCAGTTCTTC
TRBV30	NA	NA	TRBJ2-1	CAYQNGNEQFF	TGTGCCTACCAAAATGGGAATGAGCAGTTCTTC
TRBV27	NA	NA	TRBJ2-2	CASTLLDLAGTGELFF	TGTGCCAGCACCCTACTCGACTTGGCGGGGACCGGGGAGCTGTTTTTT
TRBV20-1	NA	NA	TRBJ2-1	CSASDPGLGAGQFF	TGCAGTGCTAGTGACCCGGGACTGGGGGCTGGGCAGTTCTTC
TRBV7-9	NA	NA	TRBJ2-3	CASSLLEGGGRYKDTQYF	TGTGCCAGCAGCTTACTGGAGGGGGGAGGACGGTACAAGGATACGCAGTATTTT
TRBV28	NA	NA	TRBJ2-2	CASSPTSRTLTGELFF	TGTGCCAGCAGCCCCACGTCCCGTACCCTTACCGGGGAGCTGTTTTTT
TRBV13	NA	TRBD2	TRBJ2-1	CASSLTVELAGVYNEQFF	TGTGCCAGCAGCTTGACGGTAGAACTAGCGGGGGTCTACAATGAGCAGTTCTTC
TRBV30	NA	NA	TRBJ1-1	CAWSALINTEAFF	TGTGCCTGGAGTGCACTAATAAACACTGAAGCTTTCTTT
TRBV27	NA	NA	TRBJ1-6	CASSWAAGSYNSPLHF	TGTGCCAGCAGTTGGGCAGCGGGGTCCTATAATTCACCCCTCCACTTT
TRBV5-1	NA	NA	TRBJ1-5	CASSLGCPLPQHF	TGCGCCAGCAGCTTGGGCTGCCCATTGCCCCAGCATTTT
TRBV14	NA	NA	TRBJ2-7	CASSQENLLWEQYF	TGTGCCAGCAGCCAAGAAAATCTATTATGGGAGCAGTACTTC
TRBV15	NA	TRBD2	TRBJ2-5	CATSREGLAGTWETQYF	TGTGCCACCAGCAGAGAAGGACTAGCGGGGACTTGGGAGACCCAGTACTTC
TRBV7-9	NA	NA	TRBJ2-1	CASSFESSGEQFF	TGTGCCAGCAGCTTTGAATCTTCGGGTGAGCAGTTCTTC
TRBV12-3/TRBV12-4	NA	TRBD2	TRBJ2-4	CASSPGTSGGLAKNIQYF	TGTGCCAGCAGTCCCGGGACTAGCGGGGGGTTAGCCAAAAACATTCAGTACTTC
TRBV4-1	NA	NA	TRBJ2-2	CASSQAAIPRGTGELFF	TGCGCCAGCAGCCAAGCAGCTATACCCCGAGGCACCGGGGAGCTGTTTTTT
TRBV13	NA	NA	TRBJ2-3	CASSLGRTGNPADTQYF	TGTGCCAGCAGCTTGGGGCGGACTGGGAACCCCGCCGATACGCAGTATTTT
TRBV5-1	NA	NA	TRBJ1-4	CASTYRMGRGFAVMKNCFF	NA
TRBV20-1	NA	TRBD2	TRBJ2-1	CSAKPNSGGEYEQFF	TGCAGTGCTAAACCGAATAGCGGGGGGGAGTATGAGCAGTTCTTC